Here is one T cell receptor (beta chain) with its context. What it recognizes is unknown. This CDR3 comprises 15 residues. V gave up 0 bases and J gave up 3 bases, with 8 bases separating them. CDR1 is LNHNV, CDR2 YYDKDF, per germline (reference sequence). This sample was taken from a study of a mutant IDH1 vaccine in newly diagnosed glioma. Assay: immunoSEQ multiplex PCR; the TCRdb copy retains only in-frame clones and omits some. The sample carries roughly 51,000 clones, roughly 80% recorded once. Regarding time point: week 5, during vaccination. A single vaccine dose contained 300 ug of mutant IDH1 20-mer peptide, and topical imiquimod was used with it. The donor cohort comprised cases of new WHO grade 3 or 4 IDH1-mutant, ATRX-lost astrocytoma.

This TCR derives from a woman younger than 30 with glioma. Some clones in this sample may be carry-over from other donors' samples. The sequenced sample was PBMCs, obtained from a glioma patient whose treatment included an IDH1 peptide vaccine. The chain combines TRBV15 with TRBJ1-4; D is undetermined. For the CDR3, the DNA is TGTGCCACCAGCAGAGATCGGTCGGCTAATGAAAAACTGTTTTTT. This sequence encodes CATSRDRSANEKLFF.